Shown below are 29 T cell receptor beta chains from a single sample sequenced in a study of blood T cell repertoires in COVID-19 (TCRdb year 2020). Receptor libraries were prepared by the immunoSEQ multiplex PCR assay. Here the immuneACCESS table is served through TCRdb, limited to in-frame sequences with V and J called. Missing clones are a known gap in these copies; in checked studies unresolved V genes cover under half, and the rest lacks a known reason. This sample comprises 90,000 to 100,000 clones, around nine tenths of them detected only once. The top ten clonotypes cover over 15% of the sample. The specimen sequenced was peripheral blood. The receptors originated from a human donor in a cohort sampled during active COVID-19.

The rearrangement uses TRBV29-1 and TRBJ2-1, with 7 positions matching TRBD2. V lost 4 bases, J lost 6 bases, and 9 bases stayed unmatched. Germline V gene data show CDR1 as SQVTM and CDR2 as ANQGSEA. There are 14 residues in the CDR3. The CDR3 sequence: CSVGTGGSRNEQFF. As DNA, the CDR3 is TGCAGCGTTGGGACTGGCGGGAGTCGCAATGAGCAGTTCTTC.

This chain's CDR3 is CASSQRGLGPYNEQFF. DNA for the CDR3: TGTGCCAGCAGCCAACGGGGACTTGGACCCTACAATGAGCAGTTCTTC. V usage is TRBV14 and J usage is TRBJ2-1; the D gene is possibly TRBD2 (6 bases). The CDR3 loop spans 16 amino acids. Per the germline V gene, CDR1 is SGHDN and CDR2 is FVKESK. V was cut by 2 bases and J by 2 bases, with 13 bases left in between. Looking up the rest from reference TRBV14 and TRBJ2-1 gives the full variable domain: EAGVTQFPSHSVIEKGQTVTLRCDPISGHDNLYWYRRVMGKEIKFLLHFVKESKQDESGMPNNRFLAERTGGTYSTLKVQPAELEDSGVYFCASSQRGLGPYNEQFFGPGTRLTVL.

The chain uses TRBV6-5 and TRBJ1-6; D gene ambiguous. Germline loops: CDR1 MNHEY, CDR2 SVGAGI. The V end lost 3 bases, the J end lost 6 bases, and 15 bases lay between the germline ends. This CDR3 region has 16 residues. The CDR3 loop is CASSYFRGGRNSPLHF. The DNA of the CDR3 is TGTGCCAGCAGTTATTTTCGGGGAGGGCGTAATTCACCCCTCCACTTT.

This sequence joins TRBV6-5 and TRBJ1-1; D is ambiguous. V was clipped by 6 bases and J by 6 bases, with 14 bases between them. The germline V gene has CDR1 MNHEY and CDR2 SVGAGI. The CDR3 is made up of 13 amino acids. The CDR3 DNA is TGTGCCAGCAGCCGGCTAGGTGCCGCTGAAGCTTTCTTT. Amino acid sequence: CASSRLGAAEAFF.

The chain recombines TRBV7-9 with TRBJ2-2; D may be TRBD2 (5 bases). V lost 5 bases and J 8 bases, leaving 12 bases between the germline ends. Germline values: CDR1 SEHNR, CDR2 FQNEAQ (reference sequence). The CDR3 contains 13 residues. The CDR3 region has the DNA TGTGCCAGCAGCCTCATCGGAGGTGGGGAGCTGTTTTTT. Its translation is CASSLIGGGELFF.

The rearrangement joins TRBV10-3 to TRBJ1-1; 12 bases match TRBD1. This CDR3 comprises 14 residues. V was pared by 10 bases and J by 5 bases, with 8 bases of the junction left unmatched. Germline values: CDR1 ENHRY, CDR2 SYGVKD. CDR3 in DNA: TGTGCCACCGGGGACAGGGGGCGAGAAACTGAAGCTTTCTTT. Its protein is CATGDRGRETEAFF.

This sequence joins TRBV7-8 and TRBJ1-2; D remains unclear. This CDR3 region has 14 residues. V was shortened by 1 base and J by 2 bases, with 8 bases between the two germline ends. Germline CDR1 and CDR2: SGHVS and FQNEAQ. CDR3 loop: CASSLGGGNYGYTF. The CDR3 bases are TGTGCCAGCAGCTTAGGGGGAGGGAACTATGGCTACACCTTC.

The chain joins TRBV7-9 to TRBJ2-3; no definite D call. The CDR3 extends over 17 amino acids. V dropped 5 bases and J dropped 2 bases, with 20 bases sitting between them. Germline CDR1 reads SEHNR; CDR2 reads FQNEAQ (reference sequence). Here the CDR3 DNA reads TGTGCCAGCAGCCACCTCCCGGGTCGAGGCTCCACAGATACGCAGTATTTT. Its protein is CASSHLPGRGSTDTQYF.

This clone was observed a single time. The chain couples TRBV12-5 to TRBJ2-1; 11 positions agree with TRBD2. The CDR3 contains 17 residues. The J segment lost 3 bases and the V segment lost 0 bases, leaving 4 bases of the junction unmatched. CDR1 is LGHNT, CDR2 FRNRAP, per germline. CDR3 in DNA: TGTGCTAGTGGTTTGGTACGGCTAGCGGGGGGCTACAATGAGCAGTTCTTC. Protein: CASGLVRLAGGYNEQFF.

The V and J genes are TRBV27 and TRBJ1-6, with TRBD1 matching over 10 bases. The germline CDR1 and CDR2 sequences are MNHEY and SMNVEV (reference sequence). V was pared by 5 bases and J by 7 bases, with 8 bases of the junction left unmatched. The CDR3 runs 16 residues. The CDR3 bases are TGTGCCAGCAGTCTGTGGGACAGGGGCTTGAATTCACCCCTCCACTTT. Translating it yields CASSLWDRGLNSPLHF.

V usage is TRBV5-1 and J usage is TRBJ1-2; 8 bases agree with TRBD1. The length of the CDR3 is 18 residues. The germline V gene has CDR1 SGHRS and CDR2 YFSETQ. V was pared by 0 bases and J by 2 bases, with 12 bases of the junction left unmatched. The DNA of the CDR3 is TGCGCCAGCAGCTTGGGTCGGCAGGGGGCTACTACGAACTATGGCTACACCTTC. Translating gives CASSLGRQGATTNYGYTF.

The chain couples TRBV4-3 to TRBJ1-2; the match to TRBD1 covers 7 bases. After removal of 1 base from V and 5 bases from J, the junction contained 1 base not matched to a gene. This CDR3 has 13 amino acids. Per the germline V gene, CDR1 is LGHNA and CDR2 is YSLEER. CDR3 residues: CASSQGQGYGYTF. The DNA of the CDR3 is TGCGCCAGCAGCCAAGGACAGGGATATGGCTACACCTTC.

The chain combines TRBV6-5 with TRBJ2-7; TRBD2 is a possible D gene (5 bases). The ends were cut back, 4 bases at V and 3 bases at J, with 16 bases in the middle. CDR3 length: 15 amino acids. Germline V gene data show CDR1 as MNHEY and CDR2 as SVGAGI. In DNA form, the CDR3 reads TGTGCCAGCAGTTTCGAGGGATCAGCGGACTACGAGCAGTACTTC. Its translation: CASSFEGSADYEQYF.

The chain joins TRBV24-1 to TRBJ2-5; 9 nucleotides align to TRBD2. CDR1 KGHDR and CDR2 SFDVKD come from the germline V gene. V lost 3 bases and J lost 5; bases outside the gene matches: 9. The CDR3 totals 16 residues. DNA of the CDR3: TGTGCCACCAGTGATCAACCGGGACTAGCTAGGGAGACCCAGTACTTC. Residues: CATSDQPGLARETQYF.

The J gene is TRBJ2-1, the V gene TRBV24-1, with TRBD2 identical over 13 bases. This CDR3 region has 16 residues. Germline loops: CDR1 KGHDR, CDR2 SFDVKD. V gave up 3 bases and J gave up 5 bases; unmatched junction bases: 3. The CDR3 DNA follows: TGTGCCACCAGTGATGGGGGACTAGCGGGACACAATGAGCAGTTCTTC. Its translation is CATSDGGLAGHNEQFF.

The V call is TRBV12-3 or TRBV12-4, the J call TRBJ1-1; D is unclear. CDR3 length equals 12 residues. The germline V and J ends were trimmed by 3 bases and 4 bases, with 6 bases remaining between them. The CDR3 nucleotides read TGTGCCAGCAGTTTCCCAGGCACTGAAGCTTTCTTT. Protein product: CASSFPGTEAFF.

The J gene is TRBJ1-6, the V gene TRBV5-8; 9 bases are a match to TRBD1. Trimming removed 3 bases from V and 7 bases from J; junction bases left unmatched: 14. The CDR3 length is 18 residues. CDR1 is SGHTS, CDR2 YDEGEE, per germline. The CDR3: CASSSRDRVHSSNSPLHF. The CDR3 coding sequence is TGTGCCAGCAGCTCCCGGGACAGGGTGCATAGTTCGAATTCACCCCTCCACTTT.

V is TRBV27 and J is TRBJ2-3; D uncertain. Germline V gives CDR1 MNHEY, CDR2 SMNVEV (reference sequence). V was trimmed by 10 bases and J by 6 bases, leaving 11 bases between them. The CDR3 has 11 residues. This chain's CDR3 is CATSTWDTQYF. CDR3 nucleotide sequence: TGTGCCACCTCCACTTGGGATACGCAGTATTTT.

The chain couples TRBV5-6 to TRBJ1-2; 8 bases are shared with TRBD1. Germline trimming cut 3 bases from V and 4 bases from J; bases unmatched to any gene: 8. Germline CDR1 SGHDT, CDR2 YYEEEE. The CDR3 extends over 15 amino acids. This chain's CDR3 is CASSSADRVFYGYTF. Written as DNA, the CDR3 is TGTGCCAGCAGCTCAGCGGACAGGGTGTTCTATGGCTACACCTTC.

The chain carries TRBV7-9 and TRBJ1-4; TRBD1 is a possible D gene (5 bases). The germline CDR1 and CDR2 sequences are SEHNR and FQNEAQ (reference sequence). V dropped 5 bases and J dropped 2 bases, with 12 bases sitting between them. This CDR3 is built from 15 residues. CDR3 nucleotide sequence: TGTGCCAGCAGCCTCATGGGGGGGACTAATGAAAAACTGTTTTTT. Amino acid sequence: CASSLMGGTNEKLFF.

V and J are TRBV7-2 and TRBJ1-3; TRBD1 matches 7 bases. The CDR3 spans 15 residues. Germline assignment: CDR1 SGHTA and CDR2 FQGNSA. Unmatched junction bases numbered 8, after V lost 5 bases and J lost 4 bases. The CDR3 coding sequence is TGTGCCAGCAGCACCCGGACAGGCGACGGAAACACCATATATTTT. This gives the protein CASSTRTGDGNTIYF.

V is TRBV27 and J is TRBJ1-1; 7 bases map to TRBD1. Germline V gene sequence: CDR1 MNHEY, CDR2 SMNVEV (reference sequence). The CDR3 runs to 14 residues. Unmatched junction bases numbered 3, after V lost 0 bases and J lost 5 bases. CDR3: CASSLSRRGTEAFF. As DNA, the CDR3 is TGTGCCAGCAGTTTATCTCGCAGGGGGACTGAAGCTTTCTTT.

The V gene is TRBV5-1, the J gene TRBJ2-7; 13 bases line up with TRBD2. J was trimmed by 5 bases and V by 5 bases; bases with no gene match: 10. The germline V gene encodes CDR1 SGHRS and CDR2 YFSETQ. This CDR3 contains 16 residues. CDR3 in amino acids: CASSPGLAGLVNEQYF. As DNA, the CDR3 is TGCGCCAGCAGTCCGGGACTAGCGGGGCTCGTTAACGAGCAGTACTTC.

This clone was observed a handful of times. The rearrangement joins TRBV7-2 to TRBJ1-5; 11 bases map to TRBD1. CDR3 length equals 14 residues. Germline trimming cut 5 bases from V and 6 bases from J; bases unmatched to any gene: 3. In germline, CDR1 is SGHTA, CDR2 FQGNSA. The DNA for the CDR3 is TGTGCCAGCAGCGCCGGGACAGGGGGTCAGCCCCAGCATTTT. Its protein product is CASSAGTGGQPQHF.

V is TRBV7-3 and J is TRBJ2-2; maybe TRBD2 (5 bases). With 5 bases removed from V and 0 bases from J, the gap between germline ends came to 10 bases. The CDR3 extends over 15 amino acids. CDR1 and CDR2 from the germline V gene are SGHTA and FQGTGA. CDR3 loop: CASSPRRANTGELFF. The CDR3 DNA is TGTGCCAGCAGCCCCAGGCGGGCGAACACCGGGGAGCTGTTTTTT.

This clone showed up just once. This chain uses TRBV19 with TRBJ1-1; a weak D match, TRBD1 (5 bases). This CDR3 has 15 amino acids. Germline assignment: CDR1 LNHDA and CDR2 SQIVND (reference sequence). The V and J ends lost 7 bases and 1 base respectively, with 16 bases between them. Here the CDR3 reads CASKSQQGGNTEAFF. The CDR3 bases are TGTGCCAGTAAGAGCCAGCAGGGTGGGAACACTGAAGCTTTCTTT.

V gene TRBV2 combines with J gene TRBJ2-1; 10 nucleotides line up with TRBD2. The germline V gene has CDR1 SNHLY and CDR2 FYNNEI. This CDR3 is 16 amino acids long. The J segment lost 6 bases and the V segment lost 6 bases, leaving 11 bases of the junction unmatched. For the CDR3, the DNA is TGTGCCAGCAGGGATGAACCGGCTAGCGGGGGCAATGAGCAGTTCTTC. This translates into CASRDEPASGGNEQFF.

This clone was observed at least ten times. The J gene is TRBJ1-2, the V gene TRBV4-2; D is undetermined. This CDR3 has 15 amino acids. CDR1 and CDR2 from the germline V gene are LGHNA and YNFKEQ. Trimming took 0 bases from V and 1 from J, leaving 9 bases between them. The CDR3 sequence: CASSQDLAGNYGYTF. Here the CDR3 DNA reads TGTGCCAGCAGCCAAGATCTTGCGGGTAACTATGGCTACACCTTC.

The chain uses TRBV18 and TRBJ2-2; unclear D gene. Germline V gene data show CDR1 as KGHSH and CDR2 as LQKENI. V was trimmed by 4 bases and J by 0 bases, leaving 15 bases between them. This CDR3 contains 17 residues. The CDR3 protein is CASSQQTVTSNTGELFF. DNA for the CDR3: TGTGCCAGCTCACAACAGACGGTAACCTCGAACACCGGGGAGCTGTTTTTT.